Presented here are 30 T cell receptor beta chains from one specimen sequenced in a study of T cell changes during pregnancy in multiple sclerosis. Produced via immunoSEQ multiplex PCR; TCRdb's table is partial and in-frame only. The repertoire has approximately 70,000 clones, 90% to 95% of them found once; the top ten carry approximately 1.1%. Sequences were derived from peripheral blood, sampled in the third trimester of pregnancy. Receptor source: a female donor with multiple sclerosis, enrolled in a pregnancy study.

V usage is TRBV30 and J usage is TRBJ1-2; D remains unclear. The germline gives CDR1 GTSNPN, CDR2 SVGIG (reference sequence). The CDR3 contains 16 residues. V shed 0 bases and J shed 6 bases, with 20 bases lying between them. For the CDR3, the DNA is TGTGCCTGGAGTGTATCGGTGGTGAGGGCTGGGGATGGCTACACCTTC. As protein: CAWSVSVVRAGDGYTF.

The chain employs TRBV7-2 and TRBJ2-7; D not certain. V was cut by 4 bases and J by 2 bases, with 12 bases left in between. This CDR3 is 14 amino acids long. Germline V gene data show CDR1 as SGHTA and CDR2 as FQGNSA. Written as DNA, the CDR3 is TGTGCCAGCAGCTACAACATAGGAGCCTACGAGCAGTACTTC. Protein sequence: CASSYNIGAYEQYF.

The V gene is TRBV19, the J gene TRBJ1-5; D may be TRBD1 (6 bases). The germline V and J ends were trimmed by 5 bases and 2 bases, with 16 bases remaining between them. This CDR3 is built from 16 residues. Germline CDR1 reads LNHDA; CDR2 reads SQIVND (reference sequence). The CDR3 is CASSAQQGVGNQPQHF. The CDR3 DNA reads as TGTGCCAGTAGTGCCCAACAGGGAGTGGGCAATCAGCCCCAGCATTTT.

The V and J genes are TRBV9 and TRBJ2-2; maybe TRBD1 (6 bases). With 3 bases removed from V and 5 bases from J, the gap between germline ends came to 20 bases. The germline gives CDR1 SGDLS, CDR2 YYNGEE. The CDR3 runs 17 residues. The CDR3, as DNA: TGTGCCAGCAGCGGCCCGTTTGGCAGGGGTAGGACCGGGGAGCTGTTTTTT. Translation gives CASSGPFGRGRTGELFF.

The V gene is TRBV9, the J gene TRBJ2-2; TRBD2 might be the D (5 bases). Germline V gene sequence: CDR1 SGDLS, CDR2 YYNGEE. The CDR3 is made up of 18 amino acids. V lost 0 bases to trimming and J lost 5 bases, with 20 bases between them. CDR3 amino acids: CASSVDVGVGVGTGELFF. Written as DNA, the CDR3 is TGTGCCAGCAGCGTAGATGTGGGAGTCGGGGTCGGAACCGGGGAGCTGTTTTTT.

In DNA form, the CDR3 reads TGTGCCAGCAGCCACCTTCGGCGGGGGACGGAGACCCAGTACTTC. Translation gives CASSHLRRGTETQYF. The J gene is TRBJ2-5, the V gene TRBV7-9; 7 bases agree with TRBD2. Germline lookup yields CDR1 SEHNR and CDR2 FQNEAQ (reference sequence). The CDR3 sequence is 15 residues long. V lost 5 bases and J lost 5; bases outside the gene matches: 11. Complete variable domain (other parts from reference TRBV7-9 and TRBJ2-5): DTGVSQNPRHKITKRGQNVTFRCDPISEHNRLYWYRQTLGQGPEFLTYFQNEAQLEKSRLLSDRFSAERPKGSFSTLEIQRTEQGDSAMYLCASSHLRRGTETQYFGPGTRLLVL.

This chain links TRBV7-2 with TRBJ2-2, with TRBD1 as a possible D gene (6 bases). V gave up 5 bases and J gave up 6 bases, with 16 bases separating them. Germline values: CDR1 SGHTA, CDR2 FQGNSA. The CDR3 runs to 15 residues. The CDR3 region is CASSPPNRVAGELFF. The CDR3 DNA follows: TGTGCCAGCAGCCCACCGAACAGGGTGGCCGGGGAGCTGTTTTTT.

The CDR3 sequence: CASSPIAGSYEQYF. CDR3 nucleotide sequence: TGTGCCAGCAGCCCCATAGCGGGATCTTACGAGCAGTACTTC. The V and J genes are TRBV5-4 and TRBJ2-7, with 8 positions matching TRBD2. V was pared by 4 bases and J by 4 bases, with 7 bases of the junction left unmatched. The CDR3 has 14 residues. Germline values: CDR1 SGHNT, CDR2 YYREEE (reference sequence). Variable domain in full (rest from reference TRBV5-4 and TRBJ2-7): ETGVTQSPTHLIKTRGQQVTLRCSSQSGHNTVSWYQQALGQGPQFIFQYYREEENGRGNFPPRFSGLQFPNYSSELNVNALELDDSALYLCASSPIAGSYEQYFGPGTRLTVT.

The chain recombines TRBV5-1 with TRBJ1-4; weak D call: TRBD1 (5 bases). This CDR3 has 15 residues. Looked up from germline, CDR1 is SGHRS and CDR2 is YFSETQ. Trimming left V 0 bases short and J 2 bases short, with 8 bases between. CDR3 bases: TGCGCCAGCAGCTTGGAGGGGTTCACTAATGAAAAACTGTTTTTT. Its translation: CASSLEGFTNEKLFF. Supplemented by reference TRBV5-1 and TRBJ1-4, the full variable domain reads KAGVTQTPRYLIKTRGQQVTLSCSPISGHRSVSWYQQTPGQGLQFLFEYFSETQRNKGNFPGRFSGRQFSNSRSEMNVSTLELGDSALYLCASSLEGFTNEKLFFGSGTQLSVL.

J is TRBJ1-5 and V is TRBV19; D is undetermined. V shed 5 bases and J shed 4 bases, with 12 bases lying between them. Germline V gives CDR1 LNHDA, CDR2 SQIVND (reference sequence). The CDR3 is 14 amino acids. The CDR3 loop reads CASSGETENQPQHF. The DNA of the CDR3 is TGTGCCAGTAGTGGTGAAACCGAGAATCAGCCCCAGCATTTT.

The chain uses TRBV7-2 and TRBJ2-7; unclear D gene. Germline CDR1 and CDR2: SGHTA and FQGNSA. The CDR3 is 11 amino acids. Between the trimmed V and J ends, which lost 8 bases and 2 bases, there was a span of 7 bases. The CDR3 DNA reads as TGTGCCAGCTCAAGCGCCTACGAGCAGTACTTC. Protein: CASSSAYEQYF.

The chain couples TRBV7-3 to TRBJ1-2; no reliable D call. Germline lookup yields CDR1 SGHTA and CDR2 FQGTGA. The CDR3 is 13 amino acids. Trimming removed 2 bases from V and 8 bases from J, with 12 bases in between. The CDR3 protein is CASSLGEGGGYTF. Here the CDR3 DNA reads TGTGCCAGCAGCTTAGGGGAGGGTGGCGGCTACACCTTC.

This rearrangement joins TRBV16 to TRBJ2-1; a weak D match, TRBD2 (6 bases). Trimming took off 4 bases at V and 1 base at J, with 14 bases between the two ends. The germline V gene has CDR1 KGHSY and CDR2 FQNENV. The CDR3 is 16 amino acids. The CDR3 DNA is TGTGCCAGCAGCCCCGGAGGGAGTATATCCTACAATGAGCAGTTCTTC. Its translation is CASSPGGSISYNEQFF.

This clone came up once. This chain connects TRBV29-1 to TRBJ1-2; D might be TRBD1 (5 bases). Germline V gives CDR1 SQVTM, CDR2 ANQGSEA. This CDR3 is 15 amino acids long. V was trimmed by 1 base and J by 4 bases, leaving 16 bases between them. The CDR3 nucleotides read TGCAGCGTTGAAGGGTGGAGGGGTCCCCTCTATGGCTACACCTTC. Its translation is CSVEGWRGPLYGYTF.

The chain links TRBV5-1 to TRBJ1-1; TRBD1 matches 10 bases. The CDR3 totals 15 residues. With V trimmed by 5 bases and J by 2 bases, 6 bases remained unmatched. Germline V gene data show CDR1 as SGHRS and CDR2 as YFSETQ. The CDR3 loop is CASSYGQGGNTEAFF. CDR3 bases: TGCGCCAGCAGTTACGGACAGGGGGGAAACACTGAAGCTTTCTTT.

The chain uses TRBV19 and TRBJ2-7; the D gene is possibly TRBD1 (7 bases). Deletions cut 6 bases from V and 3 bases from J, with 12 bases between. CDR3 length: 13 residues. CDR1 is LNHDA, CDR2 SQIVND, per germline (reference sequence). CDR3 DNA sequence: TGTGCCAGTAGGGACAGGAGGGGCTACGAGCAGTACTTC. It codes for CASRDRRGYEQYF. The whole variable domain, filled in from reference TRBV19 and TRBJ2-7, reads DGGITQSPKYLFRKEGQNVTLSCEQNLNHDAMYWYRQDPGQGLRLIYYSQIVNDFQKGDIAEGYSVSREKKESFPLTVTSAQKNPTAFYLCASRDRRGYEQYFGPGTRLTVT.

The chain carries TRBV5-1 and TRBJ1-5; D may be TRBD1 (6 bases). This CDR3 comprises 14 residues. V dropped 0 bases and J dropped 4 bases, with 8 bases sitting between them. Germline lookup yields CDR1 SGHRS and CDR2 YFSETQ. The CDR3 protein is CASSLEGGNQPQHF. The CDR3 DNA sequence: TGCGCCAGCAGCTTGGAAGGGGGAAATCAGCCCCAGCATTTT.

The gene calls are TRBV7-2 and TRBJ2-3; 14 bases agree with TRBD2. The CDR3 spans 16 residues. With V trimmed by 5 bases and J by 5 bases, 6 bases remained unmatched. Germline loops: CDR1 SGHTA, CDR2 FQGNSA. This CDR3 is CASSTGLAGELDTQYF. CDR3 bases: TGTGCCAGCAGCACGGGACTAGCGGGAGAGCTAGATACGCAGTATTTT.

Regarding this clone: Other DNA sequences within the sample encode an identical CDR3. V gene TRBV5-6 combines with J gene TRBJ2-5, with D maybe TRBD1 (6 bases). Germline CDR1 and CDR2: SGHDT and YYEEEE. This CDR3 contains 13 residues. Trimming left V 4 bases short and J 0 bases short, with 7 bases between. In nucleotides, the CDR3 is TGTGCCAGCAGCCCAGGGGACCAAGAGACCCAGTACTTC. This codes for CASSPGDQETQYF.

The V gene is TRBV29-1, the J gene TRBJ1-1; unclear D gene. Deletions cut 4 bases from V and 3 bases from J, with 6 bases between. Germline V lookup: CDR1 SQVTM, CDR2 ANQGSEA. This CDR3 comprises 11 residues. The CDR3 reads CSVGGYTEAFF. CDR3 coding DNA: TGCAGCGTTGGAGGTTACACTGAAGCTTTCTTT.

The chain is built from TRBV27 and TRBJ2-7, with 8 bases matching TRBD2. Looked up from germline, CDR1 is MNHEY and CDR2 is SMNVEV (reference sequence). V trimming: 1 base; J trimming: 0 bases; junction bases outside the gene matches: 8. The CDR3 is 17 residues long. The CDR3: CASSLLSRGGPSYEQYF. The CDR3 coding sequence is TGTGCCAGCAGTTTATTGTCACGCGGGGGGCCCTCCTACGAGCAGTACTTC.

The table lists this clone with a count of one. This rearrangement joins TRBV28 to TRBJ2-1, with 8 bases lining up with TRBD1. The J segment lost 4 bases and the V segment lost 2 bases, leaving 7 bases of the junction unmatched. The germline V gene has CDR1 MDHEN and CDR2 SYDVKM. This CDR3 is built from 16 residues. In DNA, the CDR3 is TGTGCCAGCAGTTTACCTACAGGGGGTGCATACAATGAGCAGTTCTTC. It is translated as CASSLPTGGAYNEQFF.

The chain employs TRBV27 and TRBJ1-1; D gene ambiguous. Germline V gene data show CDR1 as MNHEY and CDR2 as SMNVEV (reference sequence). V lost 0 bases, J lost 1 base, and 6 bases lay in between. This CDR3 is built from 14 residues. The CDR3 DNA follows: TGTGCCAGCAGTTTATCGCAGGAGAACACTGAAGCTTTCTTT. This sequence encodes CASSLSQENTEAFF.

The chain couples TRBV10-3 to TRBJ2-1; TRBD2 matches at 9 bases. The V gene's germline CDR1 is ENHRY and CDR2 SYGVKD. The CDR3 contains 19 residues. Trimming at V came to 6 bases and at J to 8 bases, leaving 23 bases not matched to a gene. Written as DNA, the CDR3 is TGTGCCATCAGGGACCCGAAAAGTATAGCGGGAGTTTCTGACGATGAGCAGTTCTTC. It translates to CAIRDPKSIAGVSDDEQFF.

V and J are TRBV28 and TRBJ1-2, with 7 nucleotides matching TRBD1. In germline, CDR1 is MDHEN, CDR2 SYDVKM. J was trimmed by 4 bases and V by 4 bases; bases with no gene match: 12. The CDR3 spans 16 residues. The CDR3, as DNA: TGTGCCAGCAGTTCATCCGGGACAGACATCGTCTATGGCTACACCTTC. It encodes CASSSSGTDIVYGYTF.

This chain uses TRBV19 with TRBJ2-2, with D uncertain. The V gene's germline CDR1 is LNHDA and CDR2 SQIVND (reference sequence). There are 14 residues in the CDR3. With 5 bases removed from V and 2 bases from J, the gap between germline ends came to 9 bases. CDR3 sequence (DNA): TGTGCCAGTAGTTCTGGCCTCAACACCGGGGAGCTGTTTTTT. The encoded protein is CASSSGLNTGELFF.

CDR3 in amino acids: CASRAGRSSGANVLTF. The DNA for the CDR3 is TGTGCCAGCAGGGCGGGTAGAAGCTCTGGGGCCAACGTCCTGACTTTC. The V call is TRBV2, the J call TRBJ2-6, with TRBD2 as a possible D gene (5 bases). V was cut by 6 bases and J by 0 bases, with 12 bases left in between. The CDR3 spans 16 residues. The V gene's germline CDR1 is SNHLY and CDR2 FYNNEI.

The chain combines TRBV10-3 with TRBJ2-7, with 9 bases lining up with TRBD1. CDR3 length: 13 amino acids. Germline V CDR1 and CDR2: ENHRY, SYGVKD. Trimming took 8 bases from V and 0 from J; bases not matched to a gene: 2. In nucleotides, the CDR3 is TGTGCCATCGGGACAGGGAACTCCTACGAGCAGTACTTC. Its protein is CAIGTGNSYEQYF.

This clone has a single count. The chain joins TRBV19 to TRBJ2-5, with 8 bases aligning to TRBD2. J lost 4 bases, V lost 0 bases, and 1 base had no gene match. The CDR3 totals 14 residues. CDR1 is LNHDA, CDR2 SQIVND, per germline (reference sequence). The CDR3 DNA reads TGTGCCAGTAGTATAGACAGCGGGGGAGAGACCCAGTACTTC. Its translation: CASSIDSGGETQYF.

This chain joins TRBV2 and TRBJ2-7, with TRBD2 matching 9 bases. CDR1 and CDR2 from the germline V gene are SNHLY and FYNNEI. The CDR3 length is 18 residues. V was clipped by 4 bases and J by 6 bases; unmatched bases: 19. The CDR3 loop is CASSGLGGILSGSSEQYF. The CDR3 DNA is TGTGCCAGCAGTGGGCTAGGAGGAATACTTAGCGGGAGTAGCGAGCAGTACTTC.